Listed here are 11 T cell receptor beta chains from one sample, sequenced in a study of cytotoxic CD8 clonotypes in ibrutinib-treated CLL. Measured with immunoSEQ multiplex PCR; TCRdb has only the in-frame clones, and not every one. The profile shows approximately 280,000 clones, approximately 79% of them singletons. The material was PBMCs, obtained at disease progression, from a patient treated with ibrutinib. All receptors derive from a human donor with chronic lymphocytic leukemia.

V and J are TRBV4-1 and TRBJ2-7; a possible D gene is TRBD1 (5 bases). V was shortened by 0 bases and J by 9 bases, with 18 bases between the two germline ends. The CDR3 is 15 residues long. The germline gives CDR1 MGHRA, CDR2 YSYEKL. CDR3: CASSQDARVTLGQYF. In nucleotides, the CDR3 is TGCGCCAGCAGCCAAGACGCCAGGGTTACTTTAGGGCAGTACTTC.

This chain connects TRBV5-6 to TRBJ1-4; D is possibly TRBD1 (6 bases). Trimming cost V 3 bases and J 4 bases, with 13 bases left between them. The CDR3 runs to 15 residues. Germline V gives CDR1 SGHDT, CDR2 YYEEEE. The CDR3 is CASSSSDRYNEKLFF. DNA of the CDR3: TGTGCCAGCAGCTCATCGGACAGATATAATGAAAAACTGTTTTTT.

The V gene is TRBV29-1, the J gene TRBJ2-7; D could derive from TRBD1 or TRBD2 (5 bases each). CDR3 length: 12 amino acids. Germline CDR1 and CDR2: SQVTM and ANQGSEA. With 7 bases removed from V and 6 bases from J, the gap between germline ends came to 16 bases. In DNA, the CDR3 is TGCAGCGGGGGGTCCTTGGGTGGCGAGCAGTACTTC. It codes for CSGGSLGGEQYF.

The chain couples TRBV9 to TRBJ2-2; D gene uncertain. This CDR3 region has 13 residues. CDR1 is SGDLS and CDR2 is YYNGEE in the germline V gene. The V gene lost 2 bases and the J gene lost 5 bases, with 7 bases spanning the gap. This chain's CDR3 is CASSVSLTGELFF. In nucleotides, the CDR3 is TGTGCCAGCAGCGTGAGCCTTACCGGGGAGCTGTTTTTT.

The chain joins TRBV5-1 to TRBJ1-2, with D possibly TRBD1 on 6 matching bases. The V and J ends lost 0 bases and 2 bases respectively, with 14 bases between them. The CDR3 totals 16 residues. The V gene's germline CDR1 is SGHRS and CDR2 YFSETQ. The CDR3 DNA sequence: TGCGCCAGCAGCTTGGCCAACCGGGGGCGCAACTATGGCTACACCTTC. Residues: CASSLANRGRNYGYTF.

This sequence joins TRBV28 and TRBJ2-3; D is unresolved. Germline CDR1 is MDHEN and CDR2 is SYDVKM. Trimming shortened V by 7 bases and J by 8 bases, and 19 bases separated the two germline ends. CDR3 length: 14 residues. The CDR3 reads CASTSFELTGTQYF. The CDR3 DNA is TGTGCCAGCACGTCGTTCGAACTCACGGGTACGCAGTATTTT.

This clone was seen only a few times. J is TRBJ2-5 and V is TRBV29-1, with D possibly TRBD1 on 6 matching bases. V shed 3 bases and J shed 2 bases, with 16 bases lying between them. Germline V gene sequence: CDR1 SQVTM, CDR2 ANQGSEA. CDR3 length: 15 amino acids. DNA for the CDR3: TGCAGCGTTGACTCCTTGACAGGACCACAAGAGACCCAGTACTTC. This translates into CSVDSLTGPQETQYF. The full variable domain, rest sourced from reference TRBV29-1 and TRBJ2-5, is SAVISQKPSRDICQRGTSLTIQCQVDSQVTMMFWYRQQPGQSLTLIATANQGSEATYESGFVIDKFPISRPNLTFSTLTVSNMSPEDSSIYLCSVDSLTGPQETQYFGPGTRLLVL.

The genes are TRBV29-1 and TRBJ1-2; the match to TRBD1 covers 9 bases. Germline CDR1 and CDR2: SQVTM and ANQGSEA. This CDR3 is built from 13 residues. After removal of 4 bases from V and 3 bases from J, the junction contained 3 bases not matched to a gene. For the CDR3, the DNA is TGCAGCGTTGTGGACAGGGGTGACTATGGCTACACCTTC. Its translation: CSVVDRGDYGYTF.

This sequence joins TRBV27 and TRBJ2-3; TRBD2 is a possible D gene (5 bases). In germline, CDR1 is MNHEY, CDR2 SMNVEV (reference sequence). This CDR3 region has 15 residues. Trimming cost V 0 bases and J 3 bases, with 10 bases left between them. CDR3 loop: CASSLSPRGTDTQYF. The CDR3 DNA is TGTGCCAGCAGTTTATCTCCAAGAGGGACAGATACGCAGTATTTT.

This clone was picked up a small number of times. V and J are TRBV4-1 and TRBJ1-2, with unresolved D. V was pared by 3 bases and J by 4 bases, with 15 bases between. The CDR3 totals 15 residues. Germline loops: CDR1 MGHRA, CDR2 YSYEKL. The CDR3 nucleotides are TGCGCCAGCAGCCAGGGCGGACGGCCTTCCTATGGCTACACCTTC. Protein: CASSQGGRPSYGYTF.

V usage is TRBV19 and J usage is TRBJ1-3; D not resolved. The CDR3 consists of 12 residues. CDR1 and CDR2 from the germline V gene are LNHDA and SQIVND (reference sequence). Trimming removed 8 bases at V and 5 bases at J, with 10 bases between. CDR3 nucleotides: TGTGCCAGTCAAGGGCTGAGAAACACCATATATTTT. Protein sequence: CASQGLRNTIYF.